A selection of T cell receptor beta chains follows, all from one sample in a study of OX40 agonist ivuxolimab in advanced cancers. The assay was immunoSEQ multiplex PCR, and TCRdb's table has in-frame clones only and misses some. The sample shows fewer than 55,000 clones, about 83% of them seen only once. This specimen consisted of CD4+ or CD8+ T cells sorted from blood, obtained in a trial of the OX40 agonist ivuxolimab. The receptor set was obtained from an adult with an advanced solid tumor such as melanoma, head and neck, liver or kidney cancer. Each CDR3 is given with its conserved first and last residue. The D gene is left open where the match is weak. A clone size is listed for some rows: how often the clone was seen (once, few, many), or a class if it is expanded.

d_gene: .
v_gene: TRBV7-8
len: 15
j_gene: TRBJ2-1
abundance: .
CDR3nt: TGTGCCAGCAGCTTAGGGTGGTCGGGGGACAATGAGCAGTTCTTC
CDR3aa: CASSLGWSGDNEQFF

d_gene: TRBD1
v_gene: TRBV19
len: 16
j_gene: TRBJ2-2
abundance: .
CDR3nt: TGTGCCAGTAGTATCGGGACAGGGGTTTGGACCGGGGAGCTGTTTTTT
CDR3aa: CASSIGTGVWTGELFF

d_gene: .
v_gene: TRBV6-5
len: 13
j_gene: TRBJ1-2
abundance: once
CDR3nt: TGTGCCAGCAGTTACGTCCGGCACTATGGCTACACCTTC
CDR3aa: CASSYVRHYGYTF

d_gene: .
v_gene: TRBV4-3
len: 16
j_gene: TRBJ1-2
abundance: .
CDR3nt: TGCGCCAGCAGCCAAGACGGAACAGGTTGGCACTATGGCTACACCTTC
CDR3aa: CASSQDGTGWHYGYTF

d_gene: .
v_gene: TRBV27
len: 18
j_gene: TRBJ1-2
abundance: .
CDR3nt: TGTGCCAGCAGTTTTAGGGGACCGACAGATATAACTTCGGGTGGCTACACCTTC
CDR3aa: CASSFRGPTDITSGGYTF

d_gene: .
v_gene: TRBV13
len: 14
j_gene: TRBJ2-7
abundance: .
CDR3nt: TGTGCCAGCAGCTTAGGTAAGAGGGACTACGAGCAGTACTTC
CDR3aa: CASSLGKRDYEQYF

d_gene: .
v_gene: TRBV5-6
len: 13
j_gene: TRBJ1-6
abundance: .
CDR3nt: TGTGCCAGCAGCTTCGGTCAGAACTCACCCCTCCACTTT
CDR3aa: CASSFGQNSPLHF

d_gene: .
v_gene: TRBV11-2
len: 15
j_gene: TRBJ2-1
abundance: .
CDR3nt: TGTGCCAGCAGCTTTTTCACCGGACAGAATAATGAGCAGTTCTTC
CDR3aa: CASSFFTGQNNEQFF

d_gene: TRBD1
v_gene: TRBV19
len: 14
j_gene: TRBJ1-5
abundance: .
CDR3nt: TGTGCCAGTAGTGGGGGACAGGGGAATCAGCCCCAGCATTTT
CDR3aa: CASSGGQGNQPQHF

d_gene: .
v_gene: TRBV7-6
len: 14
j_gene: TRBJ2-2
abundance: .
CDR3nt: TGTGCCAGCAGCCCCGGGGGAGGCACCGGGGAGCTGTTTTTT
CDR3aa: CASSPGGGTGELFF

d_gene: .
v_gene: TRBV6-5
len: 13
j_gene: TRBJ1-2
abundance: .
CDR3nt: TGTGCCAGCAGTTACAATTCAAACTATGGCTACACCTTC
CDR3aa: CASSYNSNYGYTF

d_gene: .
v_gene: TRBV21-1
len: 13
j_gene: TRBJ1-6
abundance: .
CDR3nt: TGTGCCAGCAAGTGGGCTTTTAATTCACCCCTCCACTTT
CDR3aa: CASKWAFNSPLHF

d_gene: .
v_gene: TRBV19
len: 16
j_gene: TRBJ1-6
abundance: once
CDR3nt: TGTGCCAGTAGTATTCCCAGGGAGGGTTGGAATTCACCCCTCCACTTT
CDR3aa: CASSIPREGWNSPLHF

d_gene: .
v_gene: TRBV5-5
len: 13
j_gene: TRBJ1-1
abundance: once
CDR3nt: TGTGCCAGCAGCTTGGAAAGGGGAACTGAAGCTTTCTTT
CDR3aa: CASSLERGTEAFF

d_gene: TRBD2
v_gene: TRBV7-8
len: 15
j_gene: TRBJ2-3
abundance: .
CDR3nt: TGTGCCAGCAGCCCGACTAGCGGGGCACGAGATACGCAGTATTTT
CDR3aa: CASSPTSGARDTQYF

d_gene: .
v_gene: TRBV21-1
len: 14
j_gene: TRBJ1-5
abundance: .
CDR3nt: TGTGCCAGCAGCAACGCGTGGGGCAATCAGCCCCAGCATTTT
CDR3aa: CASSNAWGNQPQHF

d_gene: .
v_gene: TRBV27
len: 16
j_gene: TRBJ2-5
abundance: .
CDR3nt: TGTGCCAGCAGTTTACTCTTTGCCGGGGTCCAAGAGACCCAGTACTTC
CDR3aa: CASSLLFAGVQETQYF

d_gene: .
v_gene: TRBV2
len: 13
j_gene: TRBJ2-3
abundance: .
CDR3nt: TGTGCCAGCATCCCCCTGGGCGCAGATACGCAGTATTTT
CDR3aa: CASIPLGADTQYF

d_gene: .
v_gene: TRBV29-1
len: 15
j_gene: TRBJ2-7
abundance: once
CDR3nt: TGCAGCGGTCTGACAGTGACTGGTAGATCCTACGAGCAGTACTTC
CDR3aa: CSGLTVTGRSYEQYF

d_gene: TRBD1
v_gene: TRBV5-1
len: 15
j_gene: TRBJ2-1
abundance: .
CDR3nt: TGCGCCAGCAGCCCGGGGACAGGGGCCTACAATGAGCAGTTCTTC
CDR3aa: CASSPGTGAYNEQFF

d_gene: .
v_gene: TRBV11-2
len: 16
j_gene: TRBJ1-1
abundance: once
CDR3nt: TGTGCCAGCAGCGCCCCTGAGAGGGGCGCGGACACTGAAGCTTTCTTT
CDR3aa: CASSAPERGADTEAFF

d_gene: .
v_gene: TRBV25-1
len: 16
j_gene: TRBJ1-6
abundance: .
CDR3nt: TGTGCCAGCAGTGGGCCATCGTCCCGGATCGGGTCTCCCCTCCACTTT
CDR3aa: CASSGPSSRIGSPLHF

d_gene: .
v_gene: TRBV13
len: 14
j_gene: TRBJ2-5
abundance: .
CDR3nt: TGTGCCAGCAGCGGCATCACAGGGAGGGAGACCCAGTACTTC
CDR3aa: CASSGITGRETQYF

d_gene: TRBD2
v_gene: TRBV30
len: 14
j_gene: TRBJ2-7
abundance: .
CDR3nt: TGTGCCTGGAGTGATGGGTCTAGCGGGGACGGGCAGTACTTC
CDR3aa: CAWSDGSSGDGQYF

d_gene: TRBD1
v_gene: TRBV4-1
len: 15
j_gene: TRBJ1-1
abundance: .
CDR3nt: TGCGCCAGCAGCCAAGATCAGGGGGGGAACACTGAAGCTTTCTTT
CDR3aa: CASSQDQGGNTEAFF

d_gene: .
v_gene: TRBV5-1
len: 11
j_gene: TRBJ1-2
abundance: .
CDR3nt: TGCGCCAGCAGCTTGGCCGGTGGCTACACCTTC
CDR3aa: CASSLAGGYTF

d_gene: TRBD1
v_gene: TRBV23-1
len: 17
j_gene: TRBJ2-1
abundance: .
CDR3nt: TGCGCCAGCAGTGATGCCTCGTTGAGGACAGGGGACAATGAGCAGTTCTTC
CDR3aa: CASSDASLRTGDNEQFF

d_gene: TRBD2
v_gene: TRBV19
len: 17
j_gene: TRBJ2-1
abundance: .
CDR3nt: TGTGCCAGTACCTTCGGACTAGCGGGGAGCCCCTACAATGAGCAGTTCTTC
CDR3aa: CASTFGLAGSPYNEQFF

d_gene: TRBD1
v_gene: TRBV5-5
len: 14
j_gene: TRBJ1-2
abundance: .
CDR3nt: TGTGCCAGCAGCACGGGACAGGGAGATTATGGCTACACCTTC
CDR3aa: CASSTGQGDYGYTF

d_gene: .
v_gene: TRBV7-8
len: 12
j_gene: TRBJ1-2
abundance: .
CDR3nt: TGTGCCAGCAGCCCGGACAGTTACTTAGGCGCCTTC
CDR3aa: CASSPDSYLGAF

d_gene: TRBD1
v_gene: TRBV2
len: 17
j_gene: TRBJ1-5
abundance: .
CDR3nt: TGTGCCAGCAGAGCCCGAACAGGGGGAAGGTTCAATCAGCCCCAGCATTTT
CDR3aa: CASRARTGGRFNQPQHF

d_gene: .
v_gene: TRBV19
len: 13
j_gene: TRBJ1-2
abundance: .
CDR3nt: TGTGCCAGTAGTGGGACGGAGGACCGGAACTACACCTTC
CDR3aa: CASSGTEDRNYTF

d_gene: .
v_gene: TRBV4-3
len: 14
j_gene: TRBJ1-2
abundance: medium-sized
CDR3nt: TGCGCCAGCAGCCCTACTGGCCCGAGGGATGGCTACACCTTC
CDR3aa: CASSPTGPRDGYTF

d_gene: TRBD2
v_gene: TRBV7-3
len: 19
j_gene: TRBJ2-3
abundance: .
CDR3nt: TGTGCCAGCAGCTTAAGTGGGGCGAGCGGGAGGCTTGGCACAGATACGCAGTATTTT
CDR3aa: CASSLSGASGRLGTDTQYF

d_gene: .
v_gene: TRBV4-3
len: 14
j_gene: TRBJ2-2
abundance: .
CDR3nt: TGCGCCAGCAGCCAAGATGTACGCGGCGGGGAGCTGTTTTTT
CDR3aa: CASSQDVRGGELFF

d_gene: .
v_gene: TRBV27
len: 12
j_gene: TRBJ1-1
abundance: .
CDR3nt: TGTGCCAGCAGTGGCAGGAGGACTGAAGCTTTCTTT
CDR3aa: CASSGRRTEAFF

d_gene: .
v_gene: TRBV6-5
len: 14
j_gene: TRBJ1-5
abundance: .
CDR3nt: TGTGCCAGCAGCTTGGGCGGGGGTGGGGGGCCCCAGCATTTT
CDR3aa: CASSLGGGGGPQHF

d_gene: .
v_gene: TRBV9
len: 12
j_gene: TRBJ2-1
abundance: .
CDR3nt: TGTGCCAGCAATCTGAACACAGCCGAGCAGTTCTTC
CDR3aa: CASNLNTAEQFF

d_gene: .
v_gene: TRBV7-9
len: 15
j_gene: TRBJ1-4
abundance: .
CDR3nt: TGTGCCAGCAGCTTGTGGAGTGGGGAGAATGAAAAACTGTTTTTT
CDR3aa: CASSLWSGENEKLFF

d_gene: .
v_gene: TRBV7-9
len: 14
j_gene: TRBJ2-3
abundance: .
CDR3nt: TGTGCCAGCAGCCCCAGGATAGGAACAGATACGCAGTATTTT
CDR3aa: CASSPRIGTDTQYF

d_gene: .
v_gene: TRBV2
len: 13
j_gene: TRBJ1-5
abundance: .
CDR3nt: TGTGCCAGCAGTGATACAAAGCCACAGCCCCAGCATTTT
CDR3aa: CASSDTKPQPQHF

d_gene: TRBD1
v_gene: TRBV7-2
len: 16
j_gene: TRBJ2-3
abundance: .
CDR3nt: TGTGCCAGCAGCTGGGACAGGCAACCTAGCACAGATACGCAGTATTTT
CDR3aa: CASSWDRQPSTDTQYF

d_gene: .
v_gene: TRBV12-5
len: 12
j_gene: TRBJ2-7
abundance: .
CDR3nt: TGTGCTAGTGGTTGGTGGGTTTACGAGCAGTACTTC
CDR3aa: CASGWWVYEQYF

d_gene: TRBD1
v_gene: TRBV19
len: 15
j_gene: TRBJ1-1
abundance: .
CDR3nt: TGTGCCAGTAGTATTGGGACAGCCTTTAACACTGAAGCTTTCTTT
CDR3aa: CASSIGTAFNTEAFF

d_gene: TRBD2
v_gene: TRBV9
len: 16
j_gene: TRBJ2-7
abundance: .
CDR3nt: TGTGCCAGCAGCGGAGGACGGGAGGACGTCTCCTACGAGCAGTACTTC
CDR3aa: CASSGGREDVSYEQYF

d_gene: .
v_gene: TRBV30
len: 11
j_gene: TRBJ1-1
abundance: .
CDR3nt: TGTGCCTGGAAACTCAACACTGAAGCTTTCTTT
CDR3aa: CAWKLNTEAFF

d_gene: .
v_gene: TRBV13
len: 15
j_gene: TRBJ2-2
abundance: .
CDR3nt: TGTGCCAGCAGCCCATGGGGGGCGGGCACCGGGGAGCTGTTTTTT
CDR3aa: CASSPWGAGTGELFF

d_gene: TRBD1
v_gene: TRBV11-3
len: 17
j_gene: TRBJ2-1
abundance: .
CDR3nt: TGTGCCAGCAGCTTACCTCAGACAGGGGACGACTACAATGAGCAGTTCTTC
CDR3aa: CASSLPQTGDDYNEQFF

d_gene: TRBD1
v_gene: TRBV7-9
len: 15
j_gene: TRBJ1-4
abundance: .
CDR3nt: TGTGCCAGCACCATAGTGGGACAGGGGCATGAAAAACTGTTTTTT
CDR3aa: CASTIVGQGHEKLFF

d_gene: TRBD2
v_gene: TRBV9
len: 17
j_gene: TRBJ2-2
abundance: .
CDR3nt: TGTGCCAGCAGCGTGAAACTAGCGGGGGGGCGCACCGGGGAGCTGTTTTTT
CDR3aa: CASSVKLAGGRTGELFF

d_gene: TRBD1
v_gene: TRBV28
len: 15
j_gene: TRBJ1-5
abundance: .
CDR3nt: TGTGCCAGCATAGACAGGGGGCATAGCAATCAGCCCCAGCATTTT
CDR3aa: CASIDRGHSNQPQHF

d_gene: TRBD1
v_gene: TRBV11-2
len: 14
j_gene: TRBJ2-7
abundance: .
CDR3nt: TGTGCCAGCAGCCCTGGACAGGGGTACTACGAGCAGTACTTC
CDR3aa: CASSPGQGYYEQYF